This entry features one T cell receptor (beta chain) sequence. Its antigen is not known. Some clones are missing from TCRdb's copy, which holds only in-frame ones; the method was immunoSEQ multiplex PCR. The table records approximately 23,000 clones, 81% of them present only once. The sample is drawn from a study of radiation and T cells in renal cell carcinoma. Study-wide results and limits: Without pretreatment biopsies, baseline tumor clonotype presence was undetermined.

The CDR3 has 12 amino acids. From germline, CDR1 is LNHDA and CDR2 SQIVND (reference sequence). The ends were cut back, 11 bases at V and 2 bases at J, with 13 bases in the middle. Time point given: blood 2 weeks post-SBRT. Treatment defined: 15 Gy SBRT to primary tumor, nephrectomy 4 weeks later. Blood was sampled at baseline, 2 weeks and 4 weeks after SBRT. The chain carries TRBV19 and TRBJ2-7, with TRBD1 as a possible D gene (6 bases). Specimen: blood, collected from a patient whose treatment included radiotherapy and nephrectomy. The sequence came from a man aged 60-69 years with renal cell carcinoma. DNA for the CDR3: TGTGCCCCCAGCAGGGGAACCTACGAGCAGTACTTC. Its translation: CAPSRGTYEQYF. Using reference TRBV19 and TRBJ2-7 for the parts outside the CDR3, the full variable domain is DGGITQSPKYLFRKEGQNVTLSCEQNLNHDAMYWYRQDPGQGLRLIYYSQIVNDFQKGDIAEGYSVSREKKESFPLTVTSAQKNPTAFYLCAPSRGTYEQYFGPGTRLTVT.